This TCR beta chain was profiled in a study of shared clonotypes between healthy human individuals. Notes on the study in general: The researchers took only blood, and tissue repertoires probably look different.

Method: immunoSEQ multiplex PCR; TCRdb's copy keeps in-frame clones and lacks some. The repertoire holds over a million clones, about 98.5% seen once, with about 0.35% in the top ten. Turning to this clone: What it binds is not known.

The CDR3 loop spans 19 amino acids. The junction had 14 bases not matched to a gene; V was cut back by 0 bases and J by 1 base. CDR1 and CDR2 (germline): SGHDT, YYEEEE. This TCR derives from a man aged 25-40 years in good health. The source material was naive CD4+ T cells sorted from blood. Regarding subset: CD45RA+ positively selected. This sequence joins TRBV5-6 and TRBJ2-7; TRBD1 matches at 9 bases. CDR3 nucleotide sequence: TGTGCCAGCAGCTTGGATTTGAGAGCCTTAGGGACAGGGTCCTACGAGCAGTACTTC. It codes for CASSLDLRALGTGSYEQYF. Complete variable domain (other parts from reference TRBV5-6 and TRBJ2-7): DAGVTQSPTHLIKTRGQQVTLRCSPKSGHDTVSWYQQALGQGPQFIFQYYEEEERQRGNFPDRFSGHQFPNYSSELNVNALLLGDSALYLCASSLDLRALGTGSYEQYFGPGTRLTVT.